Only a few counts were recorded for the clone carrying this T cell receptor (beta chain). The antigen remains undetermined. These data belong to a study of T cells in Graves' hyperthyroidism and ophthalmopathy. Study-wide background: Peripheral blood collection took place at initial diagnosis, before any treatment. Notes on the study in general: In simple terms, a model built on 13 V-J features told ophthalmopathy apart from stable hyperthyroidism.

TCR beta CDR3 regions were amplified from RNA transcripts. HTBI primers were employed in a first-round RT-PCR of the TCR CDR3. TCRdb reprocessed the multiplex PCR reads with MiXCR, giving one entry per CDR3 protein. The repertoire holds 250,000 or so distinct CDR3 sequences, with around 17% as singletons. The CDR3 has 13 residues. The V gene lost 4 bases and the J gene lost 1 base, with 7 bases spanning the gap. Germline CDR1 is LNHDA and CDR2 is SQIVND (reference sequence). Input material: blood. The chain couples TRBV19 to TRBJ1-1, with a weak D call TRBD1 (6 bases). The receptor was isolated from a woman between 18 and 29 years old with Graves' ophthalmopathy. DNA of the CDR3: TGTGCCAGTAGTACCAGGGGGAACACTGAAGCTTTCTTT. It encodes CASSTRGNTEAFF.